Below are 26 T cell receptor beta chains sequenced from a single sample in a study of T cell therapy after organ transplantation. These TCRs' antigens remain unknown. Only in-frame clones appear in the TCRdb table, and some are missing; sequencing was by immunoSEQ multiplex PCR. The data hold 45,000 to 60,000 clones, with about 94% observed a single time. The sample consisted of CD8+ T cells from blood, taken before autologous CMV-specific T cell therapy. The receptors were sampled from a human patient who had received a solid organ transplant and had CMV disease.

The rearrangement uses TRBV6-5 and TRBJ2-7; D not resolved. Germline V gene lookup returns CDR1 MNHEY and CDR2 SVGAGI. This CDR3 contains 12 residues. The V end lost 5 bases, the J end lost 7 bases, and 12 bases lay between the germline ends. The CDR3 sequence is CASSPRLREQYF. The CDR3 bases are TGTGCCAGCAGTCCCCGCCTCCGGGAGCAGTACTTC.

The V call is TRBV4-2, the J call TRBJ1-5; 9 nucleotides line up with TRBD1. The length of the CDR3 is 17 residues. The junction had 5 bases not matched to a gene; V was cut back by 1 base and J by 1 base. Germline CDR1 reads LGHNA; CDR2 reads YNFKEQ. Here the CDR3 reads CASSQVAGTGSNQPQHF. The CDR3 nucleotides read TGTGCCAGCAGCCAAGTAGCCGGGACAGGGAGCAATCAGCCCCAGCATTTT.

CDR3 amino acids: CASSYVGTSGANVLTF. The CDR3 region has the DNA TGTGCCAGCAGCTATGTGGGAACCTCTGGGGCCAACGTCCTGACTTTC. The chain is built from TRBV2 and TRBJ2-6, with D unresolved. There are 16 residues in the CDR3. V was clipped by 6 bases and J by 0 bases, with 12 bases between them. The germline gives CDR1 SNHLY, CDR2 FYNNEI. Based on the CDR3 plus reference TRBV2 and TRBJ2-6, the full variable domain is EPEVTQTPSHQVTQMGQEVILRCVPISNHLYFYWYRQILGQKVEFLVSFYNNEISEKSEIFDDQFSVERPDGSNFTLKIRSTKLEDSAMYFCASSYVGTSGANVLTFGAGSRLTVL.

The rearrangement uses TRBV5-1 and TRBJ2-1; 8 positions agree with TRBD1. CDR3 size: 13 residues. CDR1 SGHRS and CDR2 YFSETQ come from the germline V gene. Unmatched junction bases numbered 1, after V lost 2 bases and J lost 6 bases. The CDR3 DNA follows: TGCGCCAGCAGCTTTACAGGGGGCAATGAGCAGTTCTTC. It translates to CASSFTGGNEQFF. Filled out from reference TRBV5-1 and TRBJ2-1, the complete variable domain reads KAGVTQTPRYLIKTRGQQVTLSCSPISGHRSVSWYQQTPGQGLQFLFEYFSETQRNKGNFPGRFSGRQFSNSRSEMNVSTLELGDSALYLCASSFTGGNEQFFGPGTRLTVL.

Only one count was recorded for this clone. The chain couples TRBV7-3 to TRBJ1-1, with 10 positions matching TRBD1. The J segment lost 5 bases and the V segment lost 4 bases, leaving 4 bases of the junction unmatched. This CDR3 region has 14 residues. Germline V gives CDR1 SGHTA, CDR2 FQGTGA. CDR3 sequence (DNA): TGTGCCAGCAGCTCCGGACAGGGGGTGACTGAAGCTTTCTTT. It is translated as CASSSGQGVTEAFF.

The chain links TRBV29-1 to TRBJ2-3; D unclear. The length of the CDR3 is 15 residues. Germline lookup yields CDR1 SQVTM and CDR2 ANQGSEA. V lost 1 base to trimming and J lost 3 bases, with 14 bases between them. The CDR3 sequence: CSVEGFSFVTDTQYF. In DNA, the CDR3 is TGCAGCGTTGAAGGTTTTTCTTTTGTGACAGATACGCAGTATTTT.

The V call is TRBV7-9, the J call TRBJ2-4; possibly TRBD1 for D (6 bases). Deletions cut 1 base from V and 3 bases from J, with 10 bases between. There are 15 residues in the CDR3. Looked up from germline, CDR1 is SEHNR and CDR2 is FQNEAQ (reference sequence). In nucleotides, the CDR3 is TGTGCCAGCAGCTTAGTCCAGGGGTACAAAAACATTCAGTACTTC. This encodes CASSLVQGYKNIQYF.

This clone came up a few times. This chain links TRBV30 with TRBJ1-1; D is uncertain. Germline V gene sequence: CDR1 GTSNPN, CDR2 SVGIG (reference sequence). Trimming pared 3 bases from V and 0 bases from J, leaving 11 bases between. CDR3 length equals 14 residues. In DNA form, the CDR3 reads TGTGCCTGGAGCTTGCCCAGGTTGAACACTGAAGCTTTCTTT. It is translated as CAWSLPRLNTEAFF.

This chain links TRBV5-4 with TRBJ2-1; 11 bases are a match to TRBD2. The germline V gene has CDR1 SGHNT and CDR2 YYREEE (reference sequence). The length of the CDR3 is 16 residues. Germline trimming cut 6 bases from V and 7 bases from J; bases unmatched to any gene: 12. This chain's CDR3 is CASTAYTSGRGNEQFF. The CDR3 nucleotides read TGTGCCAGCACAGCTTATACTAGCGGGAGAGGGAATGAGCAGTTCTTC.

V gene TRBV7-9 combines with J gene TRBJ2-5; a weak D match, TRBD2 (6 bases). Trimming left V 5 bases short and J 4 bases short, with 20 bases between. CDR1 and CDR2 from the germline V gene are SEHNR and FQNEAQ (reference sequence). This CDR3 has 16 residues. The CDR3 here is CASSTGTSPPGETQYF. CDR3 nucleotide sequence: TGTGCCAGCAGCACGGGGACTTCCCCGCCGGGAGAGACCCAGTACTTC.

The chain has TRBV7-9 and TRBJ2-7; possibly TRBD2 for D (6 bases). Germline-derived CDR1 and CDR2 are SEHNR and FQNEAQ (reference sequence). Trimming removed 7 bases from V and 6 bases from J, with 13 bases in between. The CDR3 contains 12 residues. DNA for the CDR3: TGTGCCAGCACCTATTTCGGGGGCGAGCAGTACTTC. This encodes CASTYFGGEQYF. Looking up the rest from reference TRBV7-9 and TRBJ2-7 gives the full variable domain: DTGVSQNPRHKITKRGQNVTFRCDPISEHNRLYWYRQTLGQGPEFLTYFQNEAQLEKSRLLSDRFSAERPKGSFSTLEIQRTEQGDSAMYLCASTYFGGEQYFGPGTRLTVT.

The gene calls are TRBV6-5 and TRBJ1-5; D unclear. This CDR3 is 14 amino acids long. Germline CDR1 MNHEY, CDR2 SVGAGI. Trimming took off 6 bases at V and 1 base at J, with 10 bases between the two ends. CDR3 nucleotides: TGTGCCAGCAGGGTTTTTGGGAGCAATCAGCCCCAGCATTTT. Translating it yields CASRVFGSNQPQHF.

V and J are TRBV11-2 and TRBJ2-3; no reliable D call. V shed 5 bases and J shed 1 base, with 16 bases lying between them. The germline V gene encodes CDR1 SGHAT and CDR2 FQNNGV. The CDR3 is 16 residues long. CDR3: CASSPGQFPGTDTQYF. In DNA form, the CDR3 reads TGTGCCAGCAGCCCGGGCCAATTTCCGGGCACAGATACGCAGTATTTT.

This clone was found a few times. This chain connects TRBV4-1 to TRBJ1-5; the match to TRBD1 covers 7 bases. The CDR3 is 16 amino acids. The trim removed 3 bases at V and 5 bases at J, leaving 10 bases unmatched. Germline values: CDR1 MGHRA, CDR2 YSYEKL. The CDR3 nucleotides read TGCGCCAGCAGCCATACCCCAGCCAGGGGGGATCAGCCCCAGCATTTT. As protein: CASSHTPARGDQPQHF.

The gene calls are TRBV6-4 and TRBJ2-3; 7 nucleotides match TRBD2. The V gene end was trimmed by 2 bases and the J gene end by 6 bases; junction bases not matched to a gene: 8. The CDR3 extends over 15 amino acids. The germline gives CDR1 MRHNA, CDR2 SNTAGT. The CDR3 bases are TGTGCCAGCAGTGACGGACTAGACGGCGGGGATACGCAGTATTTT. This codes for CASSDGLDGGDTQYF.

The chain joins TRBV6-5 to TRBJ2-7; unclear D gene. Per germline, CDR1 MNHEY and CDR2 SVGAGI. Trimming pared 7 bases from V and 1 base from J, leaving 8 bases between. This CDR3 is 12 amino acids long. In DNA, the CDR3 is TGTGCCAGCATCGCAGCGTCCTACGAGCAGTACTTC. It is translated as CASIAASYEQYF.

The J gene is TRBJ1-2, the V gene TRBV14; TRBD1 might be the D (5 bases). This CDR3 is built from 19 residues. Germline V gene sequence: CDR1 SGHDN, CDR2 FVKESK. The ends were cut back, 1 base at V and 1 base at J, with 22 bases in the middle. CDR3 nucleotides: TGTGCCAGCAGCCAAGGAGGGGTCCGGGTCCGGAACTTTAACTATGGCTACACCTTC. This translates into CASSQGGVRVRNFNYGYTF.

The chain couples TRBV4-3 to TRBJ2-1; D is perhaps TRBD1 (6 bases). The CDR3 runs to 15 residues. The V and J ends lost 0 bases and 2 bases respectively, with 8 bases between them. Per the germline V gene, CDR1 is LGHNA and CDR2 is YSLEER. CDR3 DNA sequence: TGCGCCAGCAGCCAAGAGTGGGGGCCCTACAATGAGCAGTTCTTC. Protein product: CASSQEWGPYNEQFF.

Points on this clone: This same CDR3 is encoded by further DNA sequences in the sample. This chain connects TRBV11-3 to TRBJ2-7, with 7 bases aligning to TRBD1. The V and J ends lost 0 bases and 2 bases, in that order; junction bases with no gene match: 1. The CDR3 consists of 14 residues. Germline-derived CDR1 and CDR2 are SGHNT and YENEEA. DNA of the CDR3: TGTGCCAGCAGCTTAGAAGGGACAGCCTACGAGCAGTACTTC. This gives the protein CASSLEGTAYEQYF.

V and J are TRBV20-1 and TRBJ1-2, with TRBD1 as a possible D gene (6 bases). Germline values: CDR1 DFQATT, CDR2 SNEGSKA (reference sequence). The CDR3 has 10 amino acids. Between the trimmed V and J ends, which lost 7 bases and 8 bases, there was a span of 11 bases. CDR3 DNA sequence: TGCAGTGTCAGGGGAGACGGCTACACCTTC. This codes for CSVRGDGYTF.

This CDR3 reads CASTPATSGVKTQYF. In DNA, the CDR3 is TGTGCCAGCACCCCGGCGACTAGCGGGGTGAAGACCCAGTACTTC. The chain is built from TRBV6-5 and TRBJ2-5; 11 bases match TRBD2. The germline V gene has CDR1 MNHEY and CDR2 SVGAGI. Losses at the gene ends were 7 bases for V and 6 bases for J; bases not matched to a gene: 10. The CDR3 is 15 residues long.

The chain couples TRBV4-3 to TRBJ2-1; possible D gene TRBD1, 5 bases. Between the trimmed V and J ends, which lost 1 base and 0 bases, there was a span of 16 bases. In germline, CDR1 is LGHNA, CDR2 YSLEER. The CDR3 sequence is 18 residues long. The CDR3 here is CASSQGAASDSSYNEQFF. CDR3 sequence (DNA): TGCGCCAGCAGCCAAGGCGCCGCCAGCGACAGCTCCTACAATGAGCAGTTCTTC.

The chain recombines TRBV11-2 with TRBJ2-1, with TRBD2 identical over 7 bases. J lost 4 bases, V lost 2 bases, and 14 bases had no gene match. The CDR3 spans 18 residues. CDR1 is SGHAT and CDR2 is FQNNGV in the germline V gene. This chain's CDR3 is CASSLRYGASGDYNEQFF. The DNA for the CDR3 is TGTGCCAGCAGCTTAAGGTACGGAGCTAGCGGAGATTACAATGAGCAGTTCTTC. Supplemented by reference TRBV11-2 and TRBJ2-1, the full variable domain reads EAGVAQSPRYKIIEKRQSVAFWCNPISGHATLYWYQQILGQGPKLLIQFQNNGVVDDSQLPKDRFSAERLKGVDSTLKIQPAKLEDSAVYLCASSLRYGASGDYNEQFFGPGTRLTVL.

This rearrangement joins TRBV5-6 to TRBJ1-2, with D possibly TRBD1 on 6 matching bases. The germline CDR1 and CDR2 sequences are SGHDT and YYEEEE. The CDR3 runs to 18 residues. The V gene lost 4 bases and the J gene lost 2 bases, with 24 bases spanning the gap. The CDR3 sequence is CASSGVGGPPVSNYGYTF. CDR3 coding DNA: TGTGCCAGCAGCGGCGTGGGGGGGCCGCCGGTATCCAACTATGGCTACACCTTC.

J is TRBJ1-2 and V is TRBV19; D is ambiguous. Between the trimmed V and J ends, which lost 6 bases and 6 bases, there was a span of 5 bases. This CDR3 is 10 amino acids long. Looked up from germline, CDR1 is LNHDA and CDR2 is SQIVND (reference sequence). Here the CDR3 DNA reads TGTGCCAGTAGGGCCCATGGCTACACCTTC. Amino acids: CASRAHGYTF.

The chain is built from TRBV27 and TRBJ2-1; 9 bases fit TRBD1. The CDR3 runs to 15 residues. Germline loops: CDR1 MNHEY, CDR2 SMNVEV (reference sequence). V dropped 5 bases and J dropped 7; count of bases not matched to a gene: 9. Here the CDR3 reads CASSVTGTGQNEQFF. CDR3 nucleotide sequence: TGTGCCAGCAGTGTCACCGGGACAGGGCAGAATGAGCAGTTCTTC.